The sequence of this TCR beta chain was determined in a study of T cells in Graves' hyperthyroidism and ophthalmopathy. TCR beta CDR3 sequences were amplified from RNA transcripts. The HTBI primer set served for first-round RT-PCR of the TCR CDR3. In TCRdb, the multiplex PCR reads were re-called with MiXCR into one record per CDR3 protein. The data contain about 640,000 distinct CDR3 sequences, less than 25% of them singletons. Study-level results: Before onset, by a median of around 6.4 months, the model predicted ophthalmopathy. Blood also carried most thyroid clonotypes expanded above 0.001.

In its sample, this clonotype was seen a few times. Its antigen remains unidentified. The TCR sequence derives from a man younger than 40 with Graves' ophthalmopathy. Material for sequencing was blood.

The CDR3 here is CASGREGSYYNEQFF. In DNA form, the CDR3 reads TGTGCCAGCGGGCGGGAGGGCTCTTACTACAATGAGCAGTTCTTC. The V gene is TRBV7-9, the J gene TRBJ2-1, with TRBD2 matching 9 bases. The V gene's germline CDR1 is SEHNR and CDR2 FQNEAQ (reference sequence). The J segment lost 3 bases and the V segment lost 8 bases, leaving 8 bases of the junction unmatched. The length of the CDR3 is 15 residues.